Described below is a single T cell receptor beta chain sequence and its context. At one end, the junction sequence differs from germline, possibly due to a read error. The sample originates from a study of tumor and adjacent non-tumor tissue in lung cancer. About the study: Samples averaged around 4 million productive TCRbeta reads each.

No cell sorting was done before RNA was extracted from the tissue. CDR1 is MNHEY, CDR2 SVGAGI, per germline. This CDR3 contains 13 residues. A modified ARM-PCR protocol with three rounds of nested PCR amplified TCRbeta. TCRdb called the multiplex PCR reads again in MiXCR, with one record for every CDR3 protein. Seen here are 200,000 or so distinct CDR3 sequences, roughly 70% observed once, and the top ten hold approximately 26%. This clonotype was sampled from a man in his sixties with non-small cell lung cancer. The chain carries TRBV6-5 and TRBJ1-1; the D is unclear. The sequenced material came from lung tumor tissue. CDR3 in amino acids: CSSSWWGNTEAFF. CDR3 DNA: TGTTCCAGCAGCTGGTGGGGGAACACTGAAGCTTTCTTT.